Below are 6 T cell receptor beta chains sequenced from a single sample in a study of T cells in Graves' hyperthyroidism and ophthalmopathy. TCR beta CDR3 regions were amplified from RNA. The HTBI primer set drove a first-round RT-PCR of the TCR CDR3. TCRdb independently ran MiXCR on the multiplex PCR reads; one entry per CDR3 protein. The sample shows about 520,000 distinct CDR3 sequences, about 24% of them seen only once. The sample taken for sequencing was blood. The receptors here all came from a woman younger than 45 with Graves' ophthalmopathy.

The table lists this clonotype with many counts. This sequence joins TRBV20-1 and TRBJ1-1; D is possibly TRBD1 (5 bases). The CDR3 totals 13 residues. Germline values: CDR1 DFQATT, CDR2 SNEGSKA (reference sequence). The germline V and J ends were trimmed by 8 bases and 1 base, with 14 bases remaining between them. The CDR3 sequence: CSTKAGSNTEAFF. CDR3 sequence (DNA): TGCAGTACGAAGGCAGGGTCGAACACTGAAGCTTTCTTT.

This clonotype was counted many times. V usage is TRBV7-9 and J usage is TRBJ1-2, with D possibly matching TRBD1 (6 bases). The CDR3 totals 15 residues. V lost 5 bases and J lost 3, with 16 bases in between. CDR1 is SEHNR and CDR2 is FQNEAQ in the germline V gene (reference sequence). For the CDR3, the DNA is TGTGCCAGCAGCCCGGGAGGGGGGATGGACTATGGCTACACCTTC. This sequence encodes CASSPGGGMDYGYTF.

This clonotype was picked up many times. This rearrangement joins TRBV10-3 to TRBJ2-7; D gene uncertain. V gave up 6 bases and J gave up 3 bases, with 9 bases separating them. The CDR3 is made up of 12 amino acids. The germline V gene encodes CDR1 ENHRY and CDR2 SYGVKD. CDR3 amino acids: CAISLDRYEQYF. The CDR3 bases are TGTGCCATCAGCTTGGACCGCTACGAGCAGTACTTC.

This clonotype was detected many times. The chain recombines TRBV6-5 with TRBJ2-7, with 11 bases matching TRBD1. CDR3 length: 15 residues. The V gene's germline CDR1 is MNHEY and CDR2 SVGAGI. J was trimmed by 5 bases and V by 4 bases; bases with no gene match: 7. The CDR3, as DNA: TGTGCCAGCAGTTCCACGGGACAGGGGGTCCACGAGCAGTACTTC. This codes for CASSSTGQGVHEQYF.

This clonotype was observed at least ten times. The gene calls are TRBV2 and TRBJ1-5, with unresolved D. The CDR3 totals 15 residues. Germline lookup yields CDR1 SNHLY and CDR2 FYNNEI. Trimming shortened V by 4 bases and J by 2 bases, and 12 bases separated the two germline ends. Here the CDR3 reads CASSAHSPGNQPQHF. The CDR3 nucleotides read TGTGCCAGCAGTGCACACTCCCCTGGCAATCAGCCCCAGCATTTT.

A word on this clonotype: A read error may explain this, as a much larger clone is one base away. The V call is TRBV2, the J call TRBJ2-7; 9 positions match TRBD1. Looked up from germline, CDR1 is SNHLY and CDR2 is FYNNEI. The CDR3 is 13 residues long. Written as DNA, the CDR3 is TGTTCCAGCACCGGGACAGGGCACTACGAGCAGTACTTC. This encodes CSSTGTGHYEQYF.